The sequence of this T cell receptor (beta chain) was determined in a study of blood T cell repertoires in COVID-19 (dated by TCRdb to 2018 to 2021). For context, the study as a whole: Samples from collaborators originated in the United States, Italy and Spain and spanned both the acute and convalescent phases of COVID-19. The prospective study material was composed of cDNA or gDNA derived from T cells, B-cell-depleted T cells, or PBMCs. Deeply sampled blood TCRbeta repertoires from subjects exposed to, actively infected with, or recovered from COVID-19 were included in the dataset. The repertoires were made available in a free public database intended to serve as a resource for research on the immune response to SARS-CoV-2. Samples came from the ongoing ImmuneRACE study (first 160 participants) plus 1,254 subjects from 6 global collaborators. Nearly every sample came with metadata listing a de-identified subject ID, COVID-19 status, age in years and sex. Where HLA class I and class II types were available, the types were taken from metadata supplied by the sample provider, not from assay-based typing.

Overall study results and their limits: Clinical and demographic metadata were provided uncurated, with the amount varying by source and participant.

Each collaborating institution followed its own protocols to collect whole blood in K2EDTA tubes. For TCRbeta analysis, collaborators shipped samples in one of three forms: frozen whole blood, isolated PBMCs, or DNA extracted from either of those sample types. Trimming at the junction amounts to 3 bases on V and 6 bases on J, and the germline ends lie 13 bases apart. The germline V gene (reference sequence) sets CDR1 to LNHDA and CDR2 to SQIVND. Taken from cysteine to phenylalanine, the CDR3 has 14 residues. The DNA shown is the 42-base CDR3, in frame from base 1. TCRbeta CDR3 regions were amplified from genomic DNA using the immunoSEQ Assay, a bias-controlled multiplex PCR. Turning to the authors' computational methods: Nucleated cell counts per sample were estimated from amplification of reference gene primers within the assay. Sequence reads were collapsed and filtered to measure the absolute abundance of every unique TCRbeta CDR3 rearrangement. For each sample, productive Simpson clonality was calculated as the square root of Simpson's diversity index over productive rearrangements. Drawn from immuneACCESS, this table holds only the in-frame rearrangements with V and J called that TCRdb kept. Clones are partly lost; checked studies trace under half to an unresolved V gene and leave the rest unexplained. V and J calls plus clone size are reproduced from that table; the DNA served to infer D and trimming. A total of about 62,000 clones appear in this sample, approximately 90% of them only once. The ten biggest clones cover 1.3% of the sample.

Remarks on this clone: It lacks a known antigen. Base quality data are lacking; no much larger clone is found one base away.

The sequence came from an elderly woman with acute or convalescent COVID-19. The rearrangement joined TRBV19 to TRBJ2-3; possibly the D gene is TRBD1, per 5 matching bases. Sequenced: peripheral blood. The CDR3 is CASSISQVYDTQYF. Here is the DNA: TGTGCCAGTAGTATTTCACAGGTTTATGATACGCAGTATTTT.